The 32 T cell receptor beta chains below all came from one sample that was sequenced in a study of shared clonotypes between healthy human individuals. The naive CD8 fraction comprised CD45RO-negative cells positively selected for CCR7 and excluded terminally differentiated effector memory CD45RA+ cells. Some clones are missing from TCRdb's copy, which holds only in-frame ones; the method was immunoSEQ multiplex PCR. This sample has roughly 2.1 million clones, with 90% to 95% found just once. Material for sequencing was naive CD8+ T cells from PBMCs. Source of these receptors: a man aged 18-30 years in good health. Some clones in this sample may be carry-over from other donors' samples.

The count of this clone is one. The chain uses TRBV28 and TRBJ1-2; tentatively, D is TRBD1 (6 bases). Germline lookup yields CDR1 MDHEN and CDR2 SYDVKM. The CDR3 loop spans 12 amino acids. The V end was cut by 6 bases, the J end by 8 bases, with 13 bases between. CDR3 loop: CASRQGKKGYTF. CDR3 nucleotide sequence: TGTGCCAGCAGACAGGGTAAGAAGGGCTACACCTTC.

The J gene is TRBJ2-7, the V gene TRBV18; tentatively, D is TRBD2 (6 bases). CDR3 length equals 16 residues. Between the trimmed V and J ends, which lost 3 bases and 5 bases, there was a span of 20 bases. Germline CDR1 reads KGHSH; CDR2 reads LQKENI. CDR3 sequence: CASSPPSSARGDEQYF. The CDR3 DNA follows: TGTGCCAGCTCACCTCCATCTAGCGCCAGAGGTGACGAGCAGTACTTC.

The chain carries TRBV29-1 and TRBJ2-7; D might be TRBD1 or TRBD2, each matching 5 bases. Germline CDR1 is SQVTM and CDR2 is ANQGSEA. The CDR3 consists of 13 residues. Trimming left V 5 bases short and J 0 bases short, with 11 bases between. This CDR3 is CSVTRESSYEQYF. In nucleotides, the CDR3 is TGCAGCGTTACCAGGGAGAGCTCCTACGAGCAGTACTTC.

The J gene is TRBJ2-7, the V gene TRBV27; D may be TRBD2 (6 bases). V was pared by 5 bases and J by 6 bases, with 20 bases between. The length of the CDR3 is 15 residues. Germline V gene data show CDR1 as MNHEY and CDR2 as SMNVEV (reference sequence). The CDR3 protein is CASSAGLPWGVEQYF. CDR3 DNA: TGTGCCAGCAGTGCCGGACTACCTTGGGGGGTCGAGCAGTACTTC.

The chain carries TRBV27 and TRBJ2-7; the D is unclear. CDR3 length: 15 amino acids. Trimming took 4 bases from V and 2 from J, leaving 15 bases between them. Per the germline V gene, CDR1 is MNHEY and CDR2 is SMNVEV (reference sequence). The CDR3 spells CASSWSSTAAYEQYF. For the CDR3, the DNA is TGTGCCAGCAGTTGGTCATCCACTGCGGCCTACGAGCAGTACTTC.

The gene calls are TRBV7-8 and TRBJ2-5; 10 nucleotides line up with TRBD1. The ends lost 1 base at V and 5 bases at J; junction bases unmatched: 7. The CDR3 is 16 amino acids. Germline loops: CDR1 SGHVS, CDR2 FQNEAQ. Here the CDR3 DNA reads TGTGCCAGCAGCTTAGTAAGCCCGGGACAGGGGGAGACCCAGTACTTC. Translating gives CASSLVSPGQGETQYF.

The rearrangement uses TRBV15 and TRBJ2-7; D gene unclear. The CDR3 extends over 12 amino acids. Germline values: CDR1 LNHNV, CDR2 YYDKDF (reference sequence). Between the trimmed V and J ends, which lost 4 bases and 3 bases, there was a span of 7 bases. The CDR3 DNA is TGTGCCACCAGCATGTTAGGCTACGAGCAGTACTTC. Translating gives CATSMLGYEQYF.

J is TRBJ2-7 and V is TRBV11-2; the D is unclear. V was shortened by 5 bases and J by 2 bases, with 16 bases between the two germline ends. CDR1 and CDR2 (germline): SGHAT, FQNNGV. The CDR3 runs 15 residues. CDR3 sequence reads: CASSPITALPYEQYF. The DNA of the CDR3 is TGTGCCAGCAGCCCAATAACAGCCCTACCCTACGAGCAGTACTTC. The entire variable domain, with the rest obtained from reference TRBV11-2 and TRBJ2-7, is as follows: EAGVAQSPRYKIIEKRQSVAFWCNPISGHATLYWYQQILGQGPKLLIQFQNNGVVDDSQLPKDRFSAERLKGVDSTLKIQPAKLEDSAVYLCASSPITALPYEQYFGPGTRLTVT.

V is TRBV7-3 and J is TRBJ2-5; tentative D call: TRBD1 (6 bases). This CDR3 spans 15 amino acids. From germline, CDR1 is SGHTA and CDR2 FQGTGA. Deletions cut 0 bases from V and 4 bases from J, with 12 bases between. DNA for the CDR3: TGTGCCAGCAGCTTAACAGGGGGAAAAGGAGAGACCCAGTACTTC. This codes for CASSLTGGKGETQYF.

The rearrangement links TRBV30 to TRBJ1-2, with D possibly being TRBD1 (6 bases). This CDR3 has 14 residues. V was trimmed by 0 bases and J by 5 bases, leaving 13 bases between them. CDR1 and CDR2 from the germline V gene are GTSNPN and SVGIG (reference sequence). CDR3: CAWSVIWGAYGYTF. CDR3 nucleotides: TGTGCCTGGAGTGTAATATGGGGGGCTTATGGCTACACCTTC.

This clone was observed once. CDR3 loop: CASSQDSRNRADTQYF. For the CDR3, the DNA is TGTGCCAGCAGCCAAGATTCGAGGAACCGAGCAGATACGCAGTATTTT. J is TRBJ2-3 and V is TRBV14; D uncertain. CDR1 SGHDN and CDR2 FVKESK come from the germline V gene. The germline V and J ends were trimmed by 0 bases and 4 bases, with 14 bases remaining between them. The CDR3 has 16 amino acids. Full variable domain (outside the CDR3, taken from reference TRBV14 and TRBJ2-3): EAGVTQFPSHSVIEKGQTVTLRCDPISGHDNLYWYRRVMGKEIKFLLHFVKESKQDESGMPNNRFLAERTGGTYSTLKVQPAELEDSGVYFCASSQDSRNRADTQYFGPGTRLTVL.

The J gene is TRBJ2-3, the V gene TRBV29-1; D is tentatively TRBD1 or TRBD2 (6 bases each). Trimming shortened V by 6 bases and J by 1 base, and 14 bases separated the two germline ends. Germline lookup yields CDR1 SQVTM and CDR2 ANQGSEA. The length of the CDR3 is 14 residues. CDR3 sequence reads: CSVGGQRRTDTQYF. CDR3 coding DNA: TGCAGCGTCGGGGGCCAGCGCCGCACAGATACGCAGTATTTT.

The chain employs TRBV7-9 and TRBJ2-1, with a weak D call TRBD2 (6 bases). V was clipped by 4 bases and J by 2 bases, with 15 bases between them. The CDR3 is made up of 16 amino acids. Germline CDR1 reads SEHNR; CDR2 reads FQNEAQ (reference sequence). Here the CDR3 reads CASSWVGTDPYNEQFF. In DNA form, the CDR3 reads TGTGCCAGCAGCTGGGTTGGGACTGATCCCTACAATGAGCAGTTCTTC.

This chain connects TRBV7-2 to TRBJ2-3; 9 bases are a match to TRBD2. Trimming removed 5 bases from V and 5 bases from J; junction bases left unmatched: 14. Germline assignment: CDR1 SGHTA and CDR2 FQGNSA. The CDR3 extends over 17 amino acids. The CDR3 is CASSEESGGRAEDTQYF. The CDR3 DNA follows: TGTGCCAGCAGCGAAGAAAGTGGCGGGAGGGCGGAAGATACGCAGTATTTT.

The chain links TRBV28 to TRBJ2-5; 9 bases fit TRBD2. Unmatched junction bases numbered 14, after V lost 5 bases and J lost 7 bases. The CDR3 is 16 residues long. The germline V gene has CDR1 MDHEN and CDR2 SYDVKM. CDR3 DNA sequence: TGTGCCAGCAGTGGACCGAGTGAGCGGGAGGCGGGGACCCAGTACTTC. Translated, it gives CASSGPSEREAGTQYF. Variable domain in full (rest from reference TRBV28 and TRBJ2-5): DVKVTQSSRYLVKRTGEKVFLECVQDMDHENMFWYRQDPGLGLRLIYFSYDVKMKEKGDIPEGYSVSREKKERFSLILESASTNQTSMYLCASSGPSEREAGTQYFGPGTRLLVL.

V usage is TRBV7-6 and J usage is TRBJ2-7, with D perhaps assigned TRBD1 or TRBD2 (7 bases each). The CDR3 totals 18 residues. CDR1 and CDR2 from the germline V gene are SGHVS and FNYEAQ. V dropped 3 bases and J dropped 3 bases, with 24 bases sitting between them. CDR3 protein: CASSLGTARSIAGYEQYF. The CDR3 DNA reads TGTGCCAGCAGCTTGGGGACAGCCAGAAGTATAGCGGGCTACGAGCAGTACTTC.

The count of this clone is one. The V call is TRBV28, the J call TRBJ2-7; D uncertain. This CDR3 has 18 amino acids. Deletions cut 6 bases from V and 0 bases from J, with 24 bases between. Germline V gene sequence: CDR1 MDHEN, CDR2 SYDVKM. CDR3 loop: CASSHPPVTATSSYEQYF. The CDR3 DNA sequence: TGTGCCAGCAGCCACCCACCAGTCACAGCGACCAGCTCCTACGAGCAGTACTTC.

On this clone itself: Other nucleotide sequences from this sample produce the same CDR3. The CDR3 region has the DNA TGTGCCAGCAGCGTAGATGCAGGGGAGAACACTGAAGCTTTCTTT. It is translated as CASSVDAGENTEAFF. The chain links TRBV9 to TRBJ1-1, with D possibly TRBD1 on 6 matching bases. V lost 0 bases and J lost 1, with 10 bases in between. This CDR3 contains 15 residues. Germline values: CDR1 SGDLS, CDR2 YYNGEE.

The gene calls are TRBV9 and TRBJ2-3; 9 bases are shared with TRBD2. Germline trimming cut 1 base from V and 4 bases from J; bases unmatched to any gene: 4. The CDR3 loop spans 15 amino acids. CDR1 is SGDLS and CDR2 is YYNGEE in the germline V gene. CDR3 sequence (DNA): TGTGCCAGCAGCGTACTGCGGGAGGGCCCAGATACGCAGTATTTT. Amino acid sequence: CASSVLREGPDTQYF.

The gene calls are TRBV4-1 and TRBJ2-3, with TRBD2 identical over 7 bases. V shed 1 base and J 0 bases; nucleotides not matched to a gene: 13. CDR3 size: 19 residues. CDR1 MGHRA and CDR2 YSYEKL come from the germline V gene. CDR3 in DNA: TGCGCCAGCAGCCAAGGCAATCTCATAGCGGGTACTAGCACAGATACGCAGTATTTT. Amino acid sequence: CASSQGNLIAGTSTDTQYF.

This sequence joins TRBV5-1 and TRBJ1-1; no reliable D call. With 0 bases removed from V and 2 bases from J, the gap between germline ends came to 8 bases. CDR1 SGHRS and CDR2 YFSETQ come from the germline V gene. The CDR3 covers 14 residues. The CDR3 region has the DNA TGCGCCAGCAGCTTGGGCCTAAGCAACACTGAAGCTTTCTTT. Protein: CASSLGLSNTEAFF.

The chain is built from TRBV10-2 and TRBJ2-3, with D hard to call. The ends were cut back, 7 bases at V and 2 bases at J, with 13 bases in the middle. CDR1 is WSHSY and CDR2 is SAAADI in the germline V gene. CDR3 length equals 14 residues. The CDR3 DNA sequence: TGCGCCAGCACGGACGAACCCTACACAGATACGCAGTATTTT. Protein sequence: CASTDEPYTDTQYF.

This chain links TRBV9 with TRBJ1-2; 8 nucleotides line up with TRBD1. The CDR3 spans 16 residues. Germline CDR1 SGDLS, CDR2 YYNGEE. Trimming took 1 base from V and 3 from J; bases not matched to a gene: 8. CDR3 nucleotide sequence: TGTGCCAGCAGCGTACAATCAGGGGGCGCGCACTATGGCTACACCTTC. Protein product: CASSVQSGGAHYGYTF.

This chain joins TRBV7-9 and TRBJ2-7; D unresolved. The V end lost 0 bases, the J end lost 6 bases, and 12 bases lay between the germline ends. This CDR3 is built from 14 residues. Germline V gene data show CDR1 as SEHNR and CDR2 as FQNEAQ (reference sequence). CDR3 nucleotides: TGTGCCAGCAGCTTAGCGCCGGTCAGCCCCGAGCAGTACTTC. The encoded protein is CASSLAPVSPEQYF.

This clone was seen just once. This chain connects TRBV27 to TRBJ2-7; D possibly matches TRBD1 or TRBD2 (5 bases each). CDR1 MNHEY and CDR2 SMNVEV come from the germline V gene (reference sequence). This CDR3 is 14 amino acids long. V was trimmed by 2 bases and J by 5 bases, leaving 13 bases between them. The CDR3 loop is CASSLRGPFDEQYF. CDR3 DNA sequence: TGTGCCAGCAGTTTAAGGGGACCGTTCGACGAGCAGTACTTC.

The chain joins TRBV12-5 to TRBJ2-2; D uncertain. Germline CDR1 and CDR2: LGHNT and FRNRAP. This CDR3 has 13 residues. Trimming took off 3 bases at V and 5 bases at J, with 7 bases between the two ends. The CDR3 sequence is CASGFLSTGELFF. CDR3 nucleotide sequence: TGTGCTAGTGGTTTTCTCTCGACCGGGGAGCTGTTTTTT.

This clone came up once. This chain uses TRBV30 with TRBJ2-5; 8 bases are a match to TRBD2. The CDR3 length is 18 residues. The germline CDR1 and CDR2 sequences are GTSNPN and SVGIG (reference sequence). After removal of 3 bases from V and 5 bases from J, the junction contained 20 bases not matched to a gene. The CDR3 here is CAWRMEWGGRKREETQYF. DNA for the CDR3: TGTGCCTGGAGGATGGAGTGGGGCGGGAGGAAAAGGGAGGAGACCCAGTACTTC.

The chain's CDR3 is CAWSAGTGPYEQYF. CDR3 nucleotides: TGTGCCTGGAGTGCCGGGACAGGGCCCTACGAGCAGTACTTC. The chain recombines TRBV30 with TRBJ2-7, with TRBD1 matching over 9 bases. J gave up 2 bases and V 1 base, and 3 bases lay outside the gene matches. This CDR3 contains 14 residues. Germline-derived CDR1 and CDR2 are GTSNPN and SVGIG (reference sequence).

The chain couples TRBV7-9 to TRBJ2-7; 8 bases align to TRBD2. The V segment lost 6 bases and the J segment 2 bases; nucleotides outside the gene matches: 3. The V gene's germline CDR1 is SEHNR and CDR2 FQNEAQ (reference sequence). The CDR3 totals 13 residues. The CDR3: CASRDGRAYEQYF. For the CDR3, the DNA is TGTGCCAGCAGAGACGGGAGGGCCTACGAGCAGTACTTC. Using reference TRBV7-9 and TRBJ2-7 for the parts outside the CDR3, the full variable domain is DTGVSQNPRHKITKRGQNVTFRCDPISEHNRLYWYRQTLGQGPEFLTYFQNEAQLEKSRLLSDRFSAERPKGSFSTLEIQRTEQGDSAMYLCASRDGRAYEQYFGPGTRLTVT.

The chain joins TRBV30 to TRBJ1-1; D is unclear. Trimming took 5 bases from V and 0 from J, leaving 16 bases between them. This CDR3 has 15 amino acids. From germline, CDR1 is GTSNPN and CDR2 SVGIG (reference sequence). This CDR3 reads CAWVTGVNMNTEAFF. The CDR3 DNA sequence: TGTGCCTGGGTCACCGGGGTGAACATGAACACTGAAGCTTTCTTT.

The count of this clone is one. The CDR3 loop is CASSAGTGIKTQYF. The CDR3 DNA is TGTGCCAGCAGTGCCGGGACAGGGATCAAGACCCAGTACTTC. The chain has TRBV27 and TRBJ2-5; 9 nucleotides match TRBD1. V shed 5 bases and J 6 bases; nucleotides not matched to a gene: 7. The CDR3 length is 14 residues. Germline loops: CDR1 MNHEY, CDR2 SMNVEV (reference sequence).

J is TRBJ2-3 and V is TRBV28; perhaps TRBD2 as D (6 bases). The V and J ends lost 6 bases and 1 base respectively, with 17 bases between them. Germline CDR1 and CDR2: MDHEN and SYDVKM. This CDR3 comprises 16 residues. CDR3 nucleotide sequence: TGTGCCAGCAGACCCTGGGACTTCGGGGGCACAGATACGCAGTATTTT. As protein: CASRPWDFGGTDTQYF.